The entry below gives a single T cell receptor beta chain sequence along with its context. The antigen remains unidentified. Enrollment shut out patients with autoimmune disease history or systemic immunosuppression. This record comes from a study of OX40 agonist ivuxolimab in advanced cancers. The overall study: Every 2 weeks, patients got intravenous ivuxolimab at one of six dose levels (0.01-10 mg/kg). With a range of roughly 20 to 85, age averaged approximately 55 years, and around 83% were male. General study findings and limits: The authors did not determine the antigen specificity of the expanded peripheral T cells.

The length of the CDR3 is 15 residues. Germline CDR1 KGHSH, CDR2 LQKENI. V gave up 4 bases and J gave up 4 bases; unmatched junction bases: 4. Profiled with immunoSEQ multiplex PCR; TCRdb holds only in-frame clones, not every one. Of tens of thousands of clones detected, about 89% appear once; the ten largest clones hold just over 0.75%. Here the sequenced sample was CD4+ or CD8+ T cells sorted from blood, taken in a trial of the OX40 agonist ivuxolimab. The V gene is TRBV18, the J gene TRBJ1-6; 7 nucleotides agree with TRBD1. This receptor was identified in an adult with an advanced solid tumor such as melanoma, head and neck, liver or kidney cancer. CDR3: CASSRGTDYNSPLHF. The CDR3 nucleotides read TGTGCCAGCTCACGCGGGACAGATTATAATTCACCCCTCCACTTT.